The TCR beta chain under discussion was sequenced for a study of identical twins. TCRdb passed the 5' RACE reads through MiXCR, listing each CDR3 protein once. The top ten clones hold under 15% of a sample with about 790,000 distinct CDR3 sequences, 15% to 20% of them seen once. V was pared by 2 bases and J by 6 bases, with 1 base of the junction left unmatched. Germline V lookup: CDR1 GTSNPN, CDR2 SVGIG (reference sequence). The CDR3 is 12 residues long. This clonotype has only a few counts. This same sample was also taken into another study, of T cells expressing NK-cell markers. That work adds: Seropositivity for HCMV was found in most of the eight sequenced donors, with one seronegative.

J is TRBJ2-1 and V is TRBV30; TRBD2 agrees at 7 bases. The sample comprised PBMCs. This sequence originates from a woman aged 18-29 years in good health. The CDR3 nucleotides are TGTGCCTGGAGTTCTAGCGGCAATGAGCAGTTCTTC. It codes for CAWSSSGNEQFF. Supplemented by reference TRBV30 and TRBJ2-1, the full variable domain reads SQTIHQWPATLVQPVGSPLSLECTVEGTSNPNLYWYRQAAGRGLQLLFYSVGIGQISSEVPQNLSASRPQDRQFILSSKKLLLSDSGFYLCAWSSSGNEQFFGPGTRLTVL.